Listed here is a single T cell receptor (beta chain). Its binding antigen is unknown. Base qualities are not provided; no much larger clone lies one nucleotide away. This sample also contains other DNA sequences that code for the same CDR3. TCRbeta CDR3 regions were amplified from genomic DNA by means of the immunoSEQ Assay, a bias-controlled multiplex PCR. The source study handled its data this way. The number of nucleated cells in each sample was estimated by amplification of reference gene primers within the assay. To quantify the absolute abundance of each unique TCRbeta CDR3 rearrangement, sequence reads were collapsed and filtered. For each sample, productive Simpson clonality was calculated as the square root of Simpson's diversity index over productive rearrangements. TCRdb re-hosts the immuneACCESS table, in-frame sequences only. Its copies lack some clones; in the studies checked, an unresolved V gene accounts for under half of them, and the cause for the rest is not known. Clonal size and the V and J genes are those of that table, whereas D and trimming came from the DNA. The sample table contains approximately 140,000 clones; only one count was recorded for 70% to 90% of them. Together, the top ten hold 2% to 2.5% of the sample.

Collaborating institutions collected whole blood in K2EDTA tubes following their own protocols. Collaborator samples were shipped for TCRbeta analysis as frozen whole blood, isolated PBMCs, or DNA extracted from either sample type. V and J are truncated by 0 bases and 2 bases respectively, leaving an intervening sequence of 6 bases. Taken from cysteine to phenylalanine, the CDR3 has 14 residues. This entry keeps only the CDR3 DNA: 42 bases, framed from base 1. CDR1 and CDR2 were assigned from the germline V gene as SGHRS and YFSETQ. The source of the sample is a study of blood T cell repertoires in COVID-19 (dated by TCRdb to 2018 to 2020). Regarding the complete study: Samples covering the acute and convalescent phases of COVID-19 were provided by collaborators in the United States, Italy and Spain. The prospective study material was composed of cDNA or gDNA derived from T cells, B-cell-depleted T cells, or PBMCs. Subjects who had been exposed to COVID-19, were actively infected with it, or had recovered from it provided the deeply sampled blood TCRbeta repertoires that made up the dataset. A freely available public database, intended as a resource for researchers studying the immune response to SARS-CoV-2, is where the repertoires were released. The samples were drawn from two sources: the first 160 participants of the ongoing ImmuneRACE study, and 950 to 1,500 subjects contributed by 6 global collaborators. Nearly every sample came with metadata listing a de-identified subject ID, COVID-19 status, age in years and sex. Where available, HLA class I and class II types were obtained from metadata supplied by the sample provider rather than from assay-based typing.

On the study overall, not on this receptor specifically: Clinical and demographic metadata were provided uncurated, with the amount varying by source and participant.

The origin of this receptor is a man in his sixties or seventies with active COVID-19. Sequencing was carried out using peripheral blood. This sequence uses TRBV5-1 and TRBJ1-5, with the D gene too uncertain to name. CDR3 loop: CASSLDGGNQPQHF. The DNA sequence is TGCGCCAGCAGCTTGGATGGAGGCAATCAGCCCCAGCATTTT.